Each of the 12 T cell receptor beta chains below was sequenced from the same sample in a study of blood T cell repertoires in COVID-19. This table comes from immunoSEQ multiplex PCR, and its TCRdb copy is limited to in-frame clones, with some not included. The sample has 150,000 or so clones, less than 95% seen once; the top ten hold roughly 0.51%. Sequencing was performed on peripheral blood. All receptors come from a man between 50 and 59 years old with acute or convalescent COVID-19.

The chain has TRBV7-6 and TRBJ1-5, with D possibly being TRBD1 (5 bases). There are 12 residues in the CDR3. V lost 1 base and J 9 bases, leaving 7 bases between the germline ends. Germline CDR1 is SGHVS and CDR2 is FNYEAQ. The chain's CDR3 is CASSLGRGPQHF. The CDR3 nucleotides read TGTGCCAGCAGCTTAGGTAGGGGGCCCCAGCATTTT.

This clone was counted a single time. V gene TRBV6-6 combines with J gene TRBJ2-7, with D maybe TRBD1 (6 bases). Germline V CDR1 and CDR2: MNHNY, SVGAGI (reference sequence). Between the trimmed V and J ends, which lost 6 bases and 1 base, there was a span of 16 bases. The CDR3 has 15 residues. The CDR3 loop reads CASRAGTRGSYEQYF. In DNA, the CDR3 is TGTGCCAGCAGGGCCGGGACACGGGGATCCTACGAGCAGTACTTC.

Only one count was recorded for this clone. The V and J genes are TRBV14 and TRBJ2-1, with 7 bases matching TRBD2. With V trimmed by 1 base and J by 3 bases, 12 bases remained unmatched. Germline V gene sequence: CDR1 SGHDN, CDR2 FVKESK. CDR3 length equals 18 residues. This CDR3 is CASSQAPTAGDFYNEQFF. CDR3 bases: TGTGCCAGCAGCCAAGCCCCCACGGCGGGGGACTTCTACAATGAGCAGTTCTTC.

The chain carries TRBV29-1 and TRBJ2-1, with 9 bases fitting TRBD2. V lost 0 bases and J lost 4; bases outside the gene matches: 13. This CDR3 region has 18 residues. Germline V gene lookup returns CDR1 SQVTM and CDR2 ANQGSEA. This CDR3 is CSVEDLGSGSSGYNEQFF. CDR3 nucleotides: TGCAGCGTTGAAGATCTGGGTAGCGGGAGTTCTGGGTACAATGAGCAGTTCTTC.

The chain is built from TRBV27 and TRBJ2-1; TRBD1 aligns across 7 bases. J gave up 8 bases and V 8 bases, and 9 bases lay outside the gene matches. CDR1 and CDR2 from the germline V gene are MNHEY and SMNVEV (reference sequence). This CDR3 has 13 residues. CDR3: CASGRQGIDEQFF. CDR3 sequence (DNA): TGTGCCAGCGGCCGACAGGGCATAGATGAGCAGTTCTTC.

This sequence joins TRBV6-2 or TRBV6-3 and TRBJ2-1, with D possibly matching TRBD2 (5 bases). The germline CDR1 and CDR2 sequences are MNHEY and SVGEGT. V lost 4 bases and J lost 2, with 9 bases in between. The CDR3 consists of 14 residues. CDR3: CASSFLGTYNEQFF. The DNA of the CDR3 is TGTGCCAGCAGTTTCCTCGGGACCTACAATGAGCAGTTCTTC.

This chain joins TRBV5-4 and TRBJ2-7; TRBD1 matches 7 bases. Germline trimming cut 0 bases from V and 2 bases from J; bases unmatched to any gene: 2. CDR3 length: 14 residues. Looked up from germline, CDR1 is SGHNT and CDR2 is YYREEE (reference sequence). CDR3 loop: CASSLGTGTYEQYF. DNA of the CDR3: TGTGCCAGCAGCTTGGGGACAGGTACCTACGAGCAGTACTTC.

CDR3 residues: CASSLGRQESVDTQYF. The CDR3 region has the DNA TGTGCCAGCAGCTTAGGAAGACAGGAGTCAGTTGATACGCAGTATTTT. V is TRBV13 and J is TRBJ2-3; weak D call: TRBD1 (6 bases). The CDR3 contains 16 residues. Germline V gene lookup returns CDR1 PRHDT and CDR2 FYEKMQ (reference sequence). V lost 0 bases and J 6 bases, leaving 16 bases between the germline ends. Full variable domain (missing parts from reference TRBV13 and TRBJ2-3): AAGVIQSPRHLIKEKRETATLKCYPIPRHDTVYWYQQGPGQDPQFLISFYEKMQSDKGSIPDRFSAQQFSDYHSELNMSSLELGDSALYFCASSLGRQESVDTQYFGPGTRLTVL.

The chain couples TRBV2 to TRBJ2-1; D call uncertain. CDR1 and CDR2 (germline): SNHLY, FYNNEI. This CDR3 is 14 amino acids long. V lost 7 bases, J lost 1 base, and 11 bases lay in between. CDR3 residues: CASKNVRSYNEQFF. For the CDR3, the DNA is TGTGCCAGCAAGAACGTCAGATCCTACAATGAGCAGTTCTTC. Drawing the rest from reference TRBV2 and TRBJ2-1, the complete variable domain is EPEVTQTPSHQVTQMGQEVILRCVPISNHLYFYWYRQILGQKVEFLVSFYNNEISEKSEIFDDQFSVERPDGSNFTLKIRSTKLEDSAMYFCASKNVRSYNEQFFGPGTRLTVL.

J is TRBJ1-3 and V is TRBV10-3, with 7 bases lining up with TRBD1. The CDR3 is made up of 14 amino acids. J gave up 2 bases and V 6 bases, and 4 bases lay outside the gene matches. Looked up from germline, CDR1 is ENHRY and CDR2 is SYGVKD. CDR3 amino acids: CAISRQGPGNTIYF. CDR3 DNA: TGTGCCATCAGCAGACAGGGACCTGGAAACACCATATATTTT.

The chain combines TRBV7-9 with TRBJ1-6; D not resolved. V lost 2 bases to trimming and J lost 6 bases, with 5 bases between them. Looked up from germline, CDR1 is SEHNR and CDR2 is FQNEAQ (reference sequence). This CDR3 comprises 13 residues. The CDR3: CASSLSLNSPLHF. CDR3 bases: TGTGCCAGCAGCTTATCCCTTAATTCACCCCTCCACTTT.

This sequence joins TRBV7-2 and TRBJ1-5; tentatively, D is TRBD1 (5 bases). Germline CDR1 and CDR2: SGHTA and FQGNSA. The CDR3 has 15 residues. The germline V and J ends were trimmed by 5 bases and 6 bases, with 17 bases remaining between them. This chain's CDR3 is CASSPMPGVRQPQHF. The CDR3 region has the DNA TGTGCCAGCAGCCCCATGCCGGGGGTGCGTCAGCCCCAGCATTTT.